The clone carrying this T cell receptor beta chain has ten or more counts. TCRdb called the RT-PCR reads again in MiXCR, with one record for every CDR3 protein. The sample gives 15,000 to 25,000 distinct CDR3 sequences, about 5% of which show up once; roughly 37% is in the top ten. Germline lookup yields CDR1 SGHRS and CDR2 YFSETQ. The germline V and J ends were trimmed by 0 bases and 4 bases, with 13 bases remaining between them. CDR3 length: 15 residues. This entry belongs to a study of patients and donors after allogeneic stem cell transplantation. Sequencing was carried out using blood, either unsorted or a sorted T cell fraction (not recorded which). This clonotype originated in a human donor who was either an allogeneic HSCT recipient or a stem cell or donor lymphocyte infusion donor (not recorded which). It is not recorded whose cells these are; they may come from a transplant donor. The chain is built from TRBV5-1 and TRBJ1-1, with D perhaps matching TRBD1 (6 bases). DNA for the CDR3: TGCGCCAGCAGCTTGGGTCAGGGGCAGGGCACTGAAGCTTTCTTT. As protein: CASSLGQGQGTEAFF.